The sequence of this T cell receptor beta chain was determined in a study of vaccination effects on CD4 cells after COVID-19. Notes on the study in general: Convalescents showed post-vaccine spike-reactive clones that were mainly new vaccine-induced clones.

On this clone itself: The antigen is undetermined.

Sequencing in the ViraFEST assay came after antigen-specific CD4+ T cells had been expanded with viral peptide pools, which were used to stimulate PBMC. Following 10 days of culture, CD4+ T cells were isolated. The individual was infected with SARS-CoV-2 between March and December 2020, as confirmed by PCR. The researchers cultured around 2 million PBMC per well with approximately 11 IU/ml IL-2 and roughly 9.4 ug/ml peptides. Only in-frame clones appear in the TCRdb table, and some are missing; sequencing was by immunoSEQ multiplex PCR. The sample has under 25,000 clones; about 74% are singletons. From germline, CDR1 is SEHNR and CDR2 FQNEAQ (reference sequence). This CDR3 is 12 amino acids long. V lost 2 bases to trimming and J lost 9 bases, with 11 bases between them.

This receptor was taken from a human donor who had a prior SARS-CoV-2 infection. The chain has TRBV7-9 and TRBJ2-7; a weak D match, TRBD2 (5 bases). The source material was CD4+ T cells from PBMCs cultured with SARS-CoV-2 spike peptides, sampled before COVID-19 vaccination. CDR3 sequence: CASSLHGDGQYF. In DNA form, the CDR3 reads TGTGCCAGCAGCTTACACGGGGATGGGCAGTACTTC.